This T cell receptor (beta chain) derives from a study of blood T cells in healthy people across ages. Broader study findings: Calculation of diversity from one million T cells yielded estimates considered to be underestimates. Comparison with aged donors showed that long-lived donors had more naive CD4+ cells and higher diversity. As age increased, TCR beta diversity per million T cells fell in a roughly linear fashion.

As concerns this clonotype: Its antigen is undetermined.

The CDR3 extends over 12 amino acids. The germline V and J ends were trimmed by 7 bases and 7 bases, with 8 bases remaining between them. Germline CDR1 reads MNHEY; CDR2 reads SVGAGI. Peripheral blood was drawn, 7.5 to 10 milliliters per donor. The authors ran a second PCR of roughly 6 to 11 cycles using a sample-barcoded 5' primer and a J-beta primer mix. In TCRdb, the 5' RACE reads were re-called with MiXCR into one record per CDR3 protein. The table has over 1,500,000 distinct CDR3 sequences, 30% to 40% seen once. This TCR was recovered from a human donor in good health. Material: blood. This rearrangement joins TRBV6-5 to TRBJ1-6; D gene unclear. The CDR3 region is CASKKGNSPLHF. The CDR3, as DNA: TGTGCCAGCAAAAAGGGAAATTCACCCCTCCACTTT.